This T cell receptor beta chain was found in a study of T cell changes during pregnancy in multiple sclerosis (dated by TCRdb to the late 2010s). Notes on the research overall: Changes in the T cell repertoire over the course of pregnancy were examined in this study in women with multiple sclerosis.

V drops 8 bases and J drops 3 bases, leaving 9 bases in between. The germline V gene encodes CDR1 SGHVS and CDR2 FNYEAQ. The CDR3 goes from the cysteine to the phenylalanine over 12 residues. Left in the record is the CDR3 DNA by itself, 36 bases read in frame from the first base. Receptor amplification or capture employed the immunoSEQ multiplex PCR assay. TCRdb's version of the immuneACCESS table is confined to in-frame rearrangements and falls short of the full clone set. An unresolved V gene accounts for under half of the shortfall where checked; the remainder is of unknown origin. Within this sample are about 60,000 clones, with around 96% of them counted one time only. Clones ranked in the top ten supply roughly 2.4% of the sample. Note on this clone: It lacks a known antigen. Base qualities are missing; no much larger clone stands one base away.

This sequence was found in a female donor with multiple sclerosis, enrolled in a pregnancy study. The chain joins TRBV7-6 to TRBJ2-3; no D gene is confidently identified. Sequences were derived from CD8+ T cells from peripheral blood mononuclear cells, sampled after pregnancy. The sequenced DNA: TGTGCCAGCCGCGGCTTGACAGATACGCAGTATTTT. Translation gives CASRGLTDTQYF.